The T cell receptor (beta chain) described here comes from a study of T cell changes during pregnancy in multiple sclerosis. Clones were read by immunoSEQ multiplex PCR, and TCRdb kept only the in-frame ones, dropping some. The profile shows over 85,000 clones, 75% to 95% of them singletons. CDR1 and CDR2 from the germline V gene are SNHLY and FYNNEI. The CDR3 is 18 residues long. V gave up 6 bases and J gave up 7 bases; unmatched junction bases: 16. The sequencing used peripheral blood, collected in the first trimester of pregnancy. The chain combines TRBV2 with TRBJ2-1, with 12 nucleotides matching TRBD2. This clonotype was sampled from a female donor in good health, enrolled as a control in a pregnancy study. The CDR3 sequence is CASRGDLAGGIIGNEQFF. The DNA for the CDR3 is TGTGCCAGCAGAGGGGACCTAGCGGGGGGGATAATAGGTAATGAGCAGTTCTTC.